This T cell receptor beta chain came from a study of chemoradiotherapy in HPV16-positive cancers. As concerns this clone: Its cognate antigen is unknown.

Repertoires were sampled repeatedly during chemoradiotherapy. Findings of the study overall: During treatment, candidate HPV-specific clones and E7-related motifs expanded in tumor. In HPV16-positive patients, HPV-responsive T-cell expansion tracked better recurrence-free survival. Only a couple of HPV16-positive patients supplied the functional HPV-specificity definition.

TCRdb keeps only in-frame clones here, not all; method: immunoSEQ multiplex PCR. The table has roughly 2,500 clones, 79% seen once. The sample here was tumor tissue, taken from a patient who underwent chemoradiotherapy. This clonotype was obtained from a human donor with HPV-associated anogenital cancer.

CDR3 coding DNA: TGTGCCAGCAGCAAAGATGGCCCCTACGAGCAGTACTTC. Translation: CASSKDGPYEQYF. The chain joins TRBV21-1 to TRBJ2-7; the table's D gene call, TRBD1, was not cross checked with the DNA. TRBV21-1 is deemed a pseudogene. CDR3 size: 13 residues.